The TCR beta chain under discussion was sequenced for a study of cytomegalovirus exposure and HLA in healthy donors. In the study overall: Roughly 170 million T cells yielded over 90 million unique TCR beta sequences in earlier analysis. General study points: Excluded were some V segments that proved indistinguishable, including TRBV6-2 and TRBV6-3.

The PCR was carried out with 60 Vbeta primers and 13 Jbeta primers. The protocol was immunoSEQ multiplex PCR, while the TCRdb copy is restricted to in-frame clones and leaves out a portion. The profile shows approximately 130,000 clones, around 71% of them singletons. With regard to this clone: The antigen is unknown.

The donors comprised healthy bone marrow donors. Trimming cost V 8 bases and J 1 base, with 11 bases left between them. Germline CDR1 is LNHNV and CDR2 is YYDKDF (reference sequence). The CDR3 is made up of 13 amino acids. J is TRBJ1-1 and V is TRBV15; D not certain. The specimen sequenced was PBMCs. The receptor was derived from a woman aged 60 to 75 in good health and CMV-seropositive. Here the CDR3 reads CATERLGNTEAFF. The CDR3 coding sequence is TGTGCCACCGAGCGACTTGGGAACACTGAAGCTTTCTTT.